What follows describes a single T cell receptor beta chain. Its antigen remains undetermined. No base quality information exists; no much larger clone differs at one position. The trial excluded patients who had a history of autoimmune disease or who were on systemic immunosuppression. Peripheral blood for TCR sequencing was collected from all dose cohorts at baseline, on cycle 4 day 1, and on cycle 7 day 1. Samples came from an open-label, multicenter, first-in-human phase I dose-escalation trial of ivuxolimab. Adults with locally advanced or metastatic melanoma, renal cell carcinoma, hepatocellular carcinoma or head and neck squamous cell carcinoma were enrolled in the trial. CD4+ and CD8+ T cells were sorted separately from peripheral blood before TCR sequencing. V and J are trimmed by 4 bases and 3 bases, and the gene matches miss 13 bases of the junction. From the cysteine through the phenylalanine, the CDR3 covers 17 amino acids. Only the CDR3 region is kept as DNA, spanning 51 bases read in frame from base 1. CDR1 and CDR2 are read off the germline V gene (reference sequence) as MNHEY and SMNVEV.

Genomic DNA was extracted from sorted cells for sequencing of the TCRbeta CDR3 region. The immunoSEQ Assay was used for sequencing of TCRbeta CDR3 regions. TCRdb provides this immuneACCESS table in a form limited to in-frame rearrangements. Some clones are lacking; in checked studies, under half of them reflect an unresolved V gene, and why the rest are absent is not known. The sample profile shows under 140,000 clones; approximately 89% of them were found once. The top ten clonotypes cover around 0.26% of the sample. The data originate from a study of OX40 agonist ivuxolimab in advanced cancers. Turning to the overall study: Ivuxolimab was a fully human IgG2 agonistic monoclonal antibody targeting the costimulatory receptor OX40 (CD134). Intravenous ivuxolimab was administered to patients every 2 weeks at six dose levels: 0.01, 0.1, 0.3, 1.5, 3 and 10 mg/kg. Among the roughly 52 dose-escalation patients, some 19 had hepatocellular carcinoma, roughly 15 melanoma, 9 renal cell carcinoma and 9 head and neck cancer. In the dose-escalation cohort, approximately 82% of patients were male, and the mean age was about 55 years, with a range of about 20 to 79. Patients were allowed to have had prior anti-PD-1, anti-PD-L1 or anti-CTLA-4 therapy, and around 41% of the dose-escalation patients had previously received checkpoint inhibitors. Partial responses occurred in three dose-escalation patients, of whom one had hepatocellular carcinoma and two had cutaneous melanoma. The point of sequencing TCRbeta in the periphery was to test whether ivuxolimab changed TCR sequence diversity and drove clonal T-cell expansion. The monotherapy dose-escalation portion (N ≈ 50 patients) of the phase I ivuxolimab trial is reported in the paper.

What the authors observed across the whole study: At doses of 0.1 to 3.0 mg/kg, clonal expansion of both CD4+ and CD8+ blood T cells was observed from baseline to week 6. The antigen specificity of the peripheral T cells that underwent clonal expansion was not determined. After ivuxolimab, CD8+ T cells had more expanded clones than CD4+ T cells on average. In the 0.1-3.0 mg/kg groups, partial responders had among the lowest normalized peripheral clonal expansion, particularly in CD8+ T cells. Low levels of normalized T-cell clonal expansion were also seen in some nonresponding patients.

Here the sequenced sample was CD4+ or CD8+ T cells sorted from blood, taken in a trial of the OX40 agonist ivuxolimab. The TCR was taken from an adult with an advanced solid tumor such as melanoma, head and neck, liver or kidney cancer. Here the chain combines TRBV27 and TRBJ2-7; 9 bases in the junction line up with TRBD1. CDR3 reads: CASSSLVWRTGVYEQYF. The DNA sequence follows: TGTGCCAGCAGTTCCTTAGTCTGGAGGACAGGGGTCTACGAGCAGTACTTC.